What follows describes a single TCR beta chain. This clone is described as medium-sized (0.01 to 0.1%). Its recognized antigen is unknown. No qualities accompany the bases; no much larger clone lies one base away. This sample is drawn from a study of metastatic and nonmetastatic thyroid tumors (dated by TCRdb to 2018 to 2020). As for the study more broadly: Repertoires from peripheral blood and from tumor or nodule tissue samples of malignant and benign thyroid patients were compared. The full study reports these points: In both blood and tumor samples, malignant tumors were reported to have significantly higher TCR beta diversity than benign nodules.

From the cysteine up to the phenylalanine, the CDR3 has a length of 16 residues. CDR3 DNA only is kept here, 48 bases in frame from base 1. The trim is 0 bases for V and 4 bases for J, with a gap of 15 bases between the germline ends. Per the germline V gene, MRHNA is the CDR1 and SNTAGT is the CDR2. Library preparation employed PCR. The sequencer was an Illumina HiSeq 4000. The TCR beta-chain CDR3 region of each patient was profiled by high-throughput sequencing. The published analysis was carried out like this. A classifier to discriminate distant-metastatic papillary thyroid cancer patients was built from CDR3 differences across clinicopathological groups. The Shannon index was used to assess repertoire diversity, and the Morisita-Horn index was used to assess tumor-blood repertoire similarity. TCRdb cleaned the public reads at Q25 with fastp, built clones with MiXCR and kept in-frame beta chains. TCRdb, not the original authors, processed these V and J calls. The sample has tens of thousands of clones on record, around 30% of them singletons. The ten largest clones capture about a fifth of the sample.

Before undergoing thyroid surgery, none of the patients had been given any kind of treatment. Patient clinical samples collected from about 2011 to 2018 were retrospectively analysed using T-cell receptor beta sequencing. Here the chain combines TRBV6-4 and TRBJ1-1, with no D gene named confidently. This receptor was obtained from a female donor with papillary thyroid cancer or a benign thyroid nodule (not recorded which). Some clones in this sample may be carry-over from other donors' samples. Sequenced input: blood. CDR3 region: CASSDSITSIVTEAFF. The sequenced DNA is TGTGCCAGCAGTGACTCGATTACATCCATCGTCACTGAAGCTTTCTTT.